This T cell receptor beta chain was recovered during a study of blood T cell repertoires in COVID-19. Study as a whole: PBMCs, B-cell-depleted T cells, or T cells were the source of the cDNA or gDNA that made up the material.

Authors' processing steps: Amplification of reference gene primers provided the estimated nucleated cell counts. Data came from immunoSEQ multiplex PCR; TCRdb stores just in-frame clones and leaves some out. V and J calls plus clone size are reproduced from that table; the DNA served to infer D and trimming. The table shows roughly 200,000 clones, with roughly four fifths occurring only once. Germline V lookup: CDR1 KGHSH, CDR2 LQKENI. With 0 bases removed from V and 6 bases from J, the gap between germline ends came to 21 bases. The CDR3 is 17 residues long. This sequence originates from a man aged 40-49 years who had recovered from COVID-19. The chain carries TRBV18 and TRBJ2-7, with a possible D match to TRBD2 (6 bases). Material: PBMCs or T cells enriched from blood (not recorded which). In DNA form, the CDR3 reads TGTGCCAGCTCACCACCCCTCAGGGAGGAGTCCTTCGTCGAGCAGTACTTC. Translated, it gives CASSPPLREESFVEQYF. The complete variable domain, with remaining parts taken from reference TRBV18 and TRBJ2-7, reads NAGVMQNPRHLVRRRGQEARLRCSPMKGHSHVYWYRQLPEEGLKFMVYLQKENIIDESGMPKERFSAEFPKEGPSILRIQQVVRGDSAAYFCASSPPLREESFVEQYFGPGTRLTVT.